The next 2 T cell receptor beta chains were all read from a single sample in a study of Epstein–Barr virus B cells in breast cancer. These receptors have no known antigen. Libraries were built from RNA with the SMARTer kit, covering full alpha and beta V(D)J regions. TCRdb re-called the 5' RACE reads with MiXCR, one entry per CDR3 protein. The sample carries about 1,900 distinct CDR3 sequences, 15% recorded once. Sequencing was performed on tumor-infiltrating lymphocytes expanded in culture. The receptors shown here come from a woman aged 40-49 years with triple-negative breast cancer.

This clonotype occurred many times. This rearrangement joins TRBV2 to TRBJ1-2; D not resolved. Germline V CDR1 and CDR2: SNHLY, FYNNEI. Trimming pared 6 bases from V and 6 bases from J, leaving 14 bases between. CDR3 length equals 13 residues. The CDR3 coding sequence is TGTGCCAGCAGCGCAAAGGCGCGGGATGGCTACACCTTC. As protein: CASSAKARDGYTF.

The J gene is TRBJ1-2, the V gene TRBV12-3 or TRBV12-4; weak D call: TRBD1 (5 bases). V was trimmed by 6 bases and J by 8 bases, leaving 13 bases between them. The CDR3 runs to 12 residues. As DNA, the CDR3 is TGTGCCAGCAGCCTTGGGACCTGGGGCTACACCTTC. Encoded protein: CASSLGTWGYTF.